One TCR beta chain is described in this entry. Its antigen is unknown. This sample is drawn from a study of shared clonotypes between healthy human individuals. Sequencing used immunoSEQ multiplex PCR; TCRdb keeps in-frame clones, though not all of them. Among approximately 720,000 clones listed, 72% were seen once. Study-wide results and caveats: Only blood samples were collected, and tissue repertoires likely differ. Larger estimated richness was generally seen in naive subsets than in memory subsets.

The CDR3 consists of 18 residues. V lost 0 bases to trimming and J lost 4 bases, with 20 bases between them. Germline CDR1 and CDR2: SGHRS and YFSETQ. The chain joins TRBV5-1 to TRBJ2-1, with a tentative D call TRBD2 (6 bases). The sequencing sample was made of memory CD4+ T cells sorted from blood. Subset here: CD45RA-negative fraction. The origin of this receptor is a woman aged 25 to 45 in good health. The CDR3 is CASSLAGSAGPRYNEQFF. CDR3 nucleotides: TGCGCCAGCAGCTTGGCCGGATCAGCGGGTCCCCGTTACAATGAGCAGTTCTTC.